The rows below give T cell receptor beta chains drawn from one sample of a study of T cells in Graves' hyperthyroidism and ophthalmopathy. Each CDR3 protein is one row after TCRdb ran MiXCR on the multiplex PCR reads. This sample has approximately 300,000 distinct CDR3 sequences, with roughly a fifth found just once. Material for sequencing was blood. Every receptor here comes from a middle-aged man with Graves' ophthalmopathy. CDR3s include the opening cysteine and the closing phenylalanine or tryptophan. The D gene is left open where the match is weak. Expanded clones get a size class; other rows say once, few or many, or leave the size out.

>TRBV27|many|TRBJ2-7|NA
CASSFGGRYEQYF
TGTGCCAGCAGTTTTGGGGGGCGGTACGAGCAGTACTTC
>TRBV7-9|few|TRBJ2-2|NA
CASSLMRSRTGELFF
TGTGCCAGCAGCTTAATGCGGAGTCGGACCGGGGAGCTGTTTTTT
>TRBV10-3|many|TRBJ1-1|NA
CAISGPGGTEAFF
TGTGCCATCAGTGGGCCGGGGGGCACTGAAGCTTTCTTT
>TRBV5-6|NA|TRBJ2-1|TRBD1
CASSLWQQGGRYEQFF
TGTGCCAGCAGCTTGTGGCAACAGGGGGGTCGGTATGAGCAGTTCTTC
>TRBV7-4|few|TRBJ2-7|NA
CASSLGQLVLLYEQYF
TGTGCCAGCAGCTTAGGGCAGTTGGTCCTACTTTACGAGCAGTACTTC
>TRBV2|many|TRBJ2-5|TRBD2
CASSELAGGVETQYF
TGTGCCAGCAGTGAACTAGCGGGAGGTGTGGAGACCCAGTACTTC
>TRBV11-2|many|TRBJ2-3|NA
CASSSSRTYTDTQYF
TGTGCCAGCAGCTCCTCCCGGACATATACAGATACGCAGTATTTT
>TRBV3-1|many|TRBJ2-5|TRBD2
CASGAGWETQYF
TGTGCCAGCGGAGCGGGGTGGGAGACCCAGTACTTC
>TRBV28|NA|TRBJ2-7|TRBD2
CASGGVRASGISPYEQYF
TGTGCCAGCGGGGGGGTACGGGCTAGCGGGATTAGCCCCTACGAGCAGTACTTC
>TRBV13|NA|TRBJ1-6|NA
CASSPAGSPLHF
TGTGCCAGCAGCCCCGCCGGATCACCCCTCCACTTT
>TRBV18|many|TRBJ1-1|NA
CASISTNTEAFF
TGTGCCAGCATCAGTACGAACACTGAAGCTTTCTTT
>TRBV6-1|once|TRBJ2-7|TRBD1
CASFGQGVNQYYEQYF
TGTGCCAGCTTCGGACAGGGGGTTAATCAGTACTACGAGCAGTACTTC
>TRBV3-1|few|TRBJ1-1|TRBD1
CASSQWDRGQIEAFF
TGTGCCAGCAGCCAGTGGGACAGGGGCCAGATTGAAGCTTTCTTT
>TRBV3-1|few|TRBJ1-3|NA
CASSQDVGGGPNSGNTIYF
TGTGCCAGCAGCCAAGATGTCGGGGGGGGACCGAACTCTGGAAACACCATATATTTT
>TRBV5-1|NA|TRBJ1-3|NA
CASSLEGEAGNTIYF
TGCGCCAGCAGCTTGGAAGGGGAAGCTGGAAACACCATATATTTT
>TRBV14|NA|TRBJ2-7|TRBD1
CASTPRGSGQGIEQYF
TGTGCCAGCACCCCAAGAGGGTCCGGACAGGGGATCGAGCAGTACTTC